This T cell receptor (beta chain) was profiled in a study of response to subunit inactivated influenza vaccine. TCRdb recomputed calls from the RT-PCR reads with MiXCR, one row per CDR3 protein. Seen here are 400,000 to 650,000 distinct CDR3 sequences, less than 7.5% observed once, and the top ten hold about 12%. CDR3 length equals 15 residues. Germline CDR1 reads SEHNR; CDR2 reads FQNEAQ (reference sequence). Trimming took off 3 bases at V and 8 bases at J, with 17 bases between the two ends. The specimen comprised PBMCs from blood, sampled less than 30 months after vaccination. The rearrangement links TRBV7-9 to TRBJ2-1, with unresolved D. The origin of this receptor is a man aged 50-75 years who received an inactivated influenza vaccine. The CDR3 nucleotides read TGTGCCAGCAGCTTCAGACCCTTACGAAGCGATGAGCAGTTCTTC. Encoded protein: CASSFRPLRSDEQFF.